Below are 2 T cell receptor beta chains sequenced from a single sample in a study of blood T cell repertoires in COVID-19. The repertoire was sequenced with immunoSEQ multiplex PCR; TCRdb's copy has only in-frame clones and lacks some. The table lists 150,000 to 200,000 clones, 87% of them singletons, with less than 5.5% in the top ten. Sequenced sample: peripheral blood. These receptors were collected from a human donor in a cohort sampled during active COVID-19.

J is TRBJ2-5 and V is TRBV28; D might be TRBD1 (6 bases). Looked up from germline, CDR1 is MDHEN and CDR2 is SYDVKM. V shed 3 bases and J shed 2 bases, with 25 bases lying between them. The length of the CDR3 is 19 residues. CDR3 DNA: TGTGCCAGCAGTTTGAGGTGGTCACGGACAGATCCTACACAAGAGACCCAGTACTTC. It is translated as CASSLRWSRTDPTQETQYF. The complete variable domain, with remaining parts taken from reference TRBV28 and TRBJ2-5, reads DVKVTQSSRYLVKRTGEKVFLECVQDMDHENMFWYRQDPGLGLRLIYFSYDVKMKEKGDIPEGYSVSREKKERFSLILESASTNQTSMYLCASSLRWSRTDPTQETQYFGPGTRLLVL.

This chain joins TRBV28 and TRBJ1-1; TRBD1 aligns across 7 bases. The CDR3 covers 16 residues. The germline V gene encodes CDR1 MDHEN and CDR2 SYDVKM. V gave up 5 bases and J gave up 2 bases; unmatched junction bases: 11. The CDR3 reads CASSKLKTGPNTEAFF. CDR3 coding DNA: TGTGCCAGCAGTAAGCTAAAGACAGGGCCTAACACTGAAGCTTTCTTT.